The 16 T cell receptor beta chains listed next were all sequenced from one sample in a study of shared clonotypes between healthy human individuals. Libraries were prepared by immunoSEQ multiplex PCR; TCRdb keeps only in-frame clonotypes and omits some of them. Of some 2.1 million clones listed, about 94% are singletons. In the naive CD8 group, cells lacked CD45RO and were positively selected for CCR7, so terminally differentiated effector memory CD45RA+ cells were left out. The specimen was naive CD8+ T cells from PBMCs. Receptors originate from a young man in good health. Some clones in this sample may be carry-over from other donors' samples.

The CDR3 DNA is TGTGCCAGCAGCCCCTGGACTAGCGGGAGGACAAACATTCAGTACTTC. This sequence encodes CASSPWTSGRTNIQYF. This rearrangement joins TRBV9 to TRBJ2-4; TRBD2 matches 14 bases. Trimming took 4 bases from V and 6 from J; bases not matched to a gene: 6. This CDR3 is built from 16 residues. CDR1 and CDR2 from the germline V gene are SGDLS and YYNGEE. Supplemented by reference TRBV9 and TRBJ2-4, the full variable domain reads DSGVTQTPKHLITATGQRVTLRCSPRSGDLSVYWYQQSLDQGLQFLIQYYNGEERAKGNILERFSAQQFPDLHSELNLSSLELGDSALYFCASSPWTSGRTNIQYFGAGTRLSVL.

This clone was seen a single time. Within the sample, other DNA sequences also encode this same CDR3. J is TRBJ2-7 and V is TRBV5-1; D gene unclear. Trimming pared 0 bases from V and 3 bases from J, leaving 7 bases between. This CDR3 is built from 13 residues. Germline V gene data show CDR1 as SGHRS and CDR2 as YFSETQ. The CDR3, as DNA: TGCGCCAGCAGCTTGGGAGAGTTCTACGAGCAGTACTTC. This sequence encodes CASSLGEFYEQYF.

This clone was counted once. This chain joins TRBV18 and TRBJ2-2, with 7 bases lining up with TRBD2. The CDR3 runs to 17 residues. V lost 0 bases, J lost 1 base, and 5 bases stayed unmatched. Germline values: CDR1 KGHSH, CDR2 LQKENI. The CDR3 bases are TGTGCCAGCTCACCACCGCGATCTAGCGGGAACACCGGGGAGCTGTTTTTT. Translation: CASSPPRSSGNTGELFF.

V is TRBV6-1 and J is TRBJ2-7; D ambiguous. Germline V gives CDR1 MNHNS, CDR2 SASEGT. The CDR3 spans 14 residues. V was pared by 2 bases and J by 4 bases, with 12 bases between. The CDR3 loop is CASSETPFGYEQYF. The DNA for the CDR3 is TGTGCCAGCAGTGAAACCCCCTTCGGGTACGAGCAGTACTTC.

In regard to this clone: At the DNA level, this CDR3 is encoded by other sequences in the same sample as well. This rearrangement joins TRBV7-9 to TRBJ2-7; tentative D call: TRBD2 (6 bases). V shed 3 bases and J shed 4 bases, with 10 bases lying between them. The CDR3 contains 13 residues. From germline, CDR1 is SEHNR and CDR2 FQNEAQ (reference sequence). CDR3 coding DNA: TGTGCCAGCAGCTTGGGAGGCGTTTACGAGCAGTACTTC. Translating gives CASSLGGVYEQYF.

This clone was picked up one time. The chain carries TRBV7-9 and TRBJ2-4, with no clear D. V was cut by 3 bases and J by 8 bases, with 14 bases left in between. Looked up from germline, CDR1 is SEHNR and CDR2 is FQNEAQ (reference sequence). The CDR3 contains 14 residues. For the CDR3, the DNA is TGTGCCAGCAGCTTGGTGGTCATCCTGGACATTCAGTACTTC. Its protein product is CASSLVVILDIQYF.

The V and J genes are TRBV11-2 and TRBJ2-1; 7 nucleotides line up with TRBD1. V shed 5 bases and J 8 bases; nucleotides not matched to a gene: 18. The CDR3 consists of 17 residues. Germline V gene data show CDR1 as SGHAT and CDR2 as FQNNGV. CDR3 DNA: TGTGCCAGCAGCCCTCGCCAGGGACAGTTGAAGGGGCATGAGCAGTTCTTC. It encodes CASSPRQGQLKGHEQFF.

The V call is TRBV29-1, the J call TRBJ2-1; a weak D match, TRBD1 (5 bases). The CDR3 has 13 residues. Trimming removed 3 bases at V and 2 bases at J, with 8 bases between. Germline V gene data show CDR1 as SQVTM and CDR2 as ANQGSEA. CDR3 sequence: CSVDAGPYNEQFF. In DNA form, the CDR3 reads TGCAGCGTTGATGCAGGGCCCTACAATGAGCAGTTCTTC.

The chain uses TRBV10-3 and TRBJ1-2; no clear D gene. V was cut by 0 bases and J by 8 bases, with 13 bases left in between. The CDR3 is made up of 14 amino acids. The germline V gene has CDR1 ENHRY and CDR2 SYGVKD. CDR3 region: CAISESAGPGGYTF. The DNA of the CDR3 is TGTGCCATCAGTGAGTCAGCAGGCCCTGGGGGCTACACCTTC.

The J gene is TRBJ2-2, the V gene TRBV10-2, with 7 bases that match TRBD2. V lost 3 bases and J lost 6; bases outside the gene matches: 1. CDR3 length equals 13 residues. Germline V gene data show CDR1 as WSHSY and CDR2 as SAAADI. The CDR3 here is CASSDGGAGELFF. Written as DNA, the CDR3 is TGCGCCAGCAGTGATGGGGGGGCCGGGGAGCTGTTTTTT.

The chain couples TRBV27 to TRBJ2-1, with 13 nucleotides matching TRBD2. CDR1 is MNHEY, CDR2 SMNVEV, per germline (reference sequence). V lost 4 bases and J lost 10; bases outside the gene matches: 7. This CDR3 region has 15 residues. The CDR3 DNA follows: TGTGCCAGCAGTTCCTGGACTAGCGGGAGATCAGAGCAGTTCTTC. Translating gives CASSSWTSGRSEQFF.

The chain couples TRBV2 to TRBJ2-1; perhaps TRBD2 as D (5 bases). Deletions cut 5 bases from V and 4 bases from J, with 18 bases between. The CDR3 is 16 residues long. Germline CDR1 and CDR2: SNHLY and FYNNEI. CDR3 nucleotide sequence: TGTGCCAGCAGTAAAACCGGGAAGGGAGATTACAATGAGCAGTTCTTC. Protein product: CASSKTGKGDYNEQFF. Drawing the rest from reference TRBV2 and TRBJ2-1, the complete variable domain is EPEVTQTPSHQVTQMGQEVILRCVPISNHLYFYWYRQILGQKVEFLVSFYNNEISEKSEIFDDQFSVERPDGSNFTLKIRSTKLEDSAMYFCASSKTGKGDYNEQFFGPGTRLTVL.

In DNA, the CDR3 is TGTGCCAGTAGTATAGGCGTTAGCGGGAGAAATGAGCAGTTCTTC. Translated, it gives CASSIGVSGRNEQFF. V and J are TRBV19 and TRBJ2-1; 9 bases align to TRBD2. V dropped 1 base and J dropped 7; count of bases not matched to a gene: 5. Germline V gene lookup returns CDR1 LNHDA and CDR2 SQIVND (reference sequence). The length of the CDR3 is 15 residues. Supplemented by reference TRBV19 and TRBJ2-1, the full variable domain reads DGGITQSPKYLFRKEGQNVTLSCEQNLNHDAMYWYRQDPGQGLRLIYYSQIVNDFQKGDIAEGYSVSREKKESFPLTVTSAQKNPTAFYLCASSIGVSGRNEQFFGPGTRLTVL.

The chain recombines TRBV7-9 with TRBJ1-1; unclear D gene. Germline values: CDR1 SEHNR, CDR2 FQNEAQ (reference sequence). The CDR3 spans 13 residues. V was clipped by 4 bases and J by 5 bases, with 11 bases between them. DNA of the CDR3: TGTGCCAGCAGCTCAAATAGGGCGACTGAAGCTTTCTTT. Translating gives CASSSNRATEAFF.

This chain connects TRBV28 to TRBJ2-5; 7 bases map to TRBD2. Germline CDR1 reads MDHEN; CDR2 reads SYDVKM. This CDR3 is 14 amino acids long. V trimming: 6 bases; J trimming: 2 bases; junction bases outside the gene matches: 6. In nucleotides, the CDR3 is TGTGCCAGCAGATCCAGCGGGGCTCAAGAGACCCAGTACTTC. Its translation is CASRSSGAQETQYF. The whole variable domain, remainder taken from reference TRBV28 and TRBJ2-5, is DVKVTQSSRYLVKRTGEKVFLECVQDMDHENMFWYRQDPGLGLRLIYFSYDVKMKEKGDIPEGYSVSREKKERFSLILESASTNQTSMYLCASRSSGAQETQYFGPGTRLLVL.

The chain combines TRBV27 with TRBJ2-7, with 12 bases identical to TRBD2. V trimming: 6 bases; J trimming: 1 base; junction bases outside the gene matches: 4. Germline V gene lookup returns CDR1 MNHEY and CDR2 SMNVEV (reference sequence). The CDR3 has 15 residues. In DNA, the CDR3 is TGTGCCAGCAGATTTCTAGCGGGAGGGTCCTACGAGCAGTACTTC. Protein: CASRFLAGGSYEQYF.